This passage covers 19 T cell receptor beta chains from one sample sequenced in a study of blood T cell repertoires in COVID-19. This table comes from immunoSEQ multiplex PCR, and its TCRdb copy is limited to in-frame clones, with some not included. The sample has about 74,000 clones; roughly three quarters are singletons. What was sequenced was peripheral blood. The receptors stem from a human donor in a cohort sampled during active COVID-19.

The chain has TRBV28 and TRBJ1-1; D uncertain. Germline V lookup: CDR1 MDHEN, CDR2 SYDVKM. V shed 7 bases and J shed 7 bases, with 16 bases lying between them. The CDR3 length is 13 residues. The CDR3 here is CASTDPQISEAFF. The CDR3 nucleotides read TGTGCCAGCACCGATCCACAGATTAGTGAAGCTTTCTTT. Looking up the rest from reference TRBV28 and TRBJ1-1 gives the full variable domain: DVKVTQSSRYLVKRTGEKVFLECVQDMDHENMFWYRQDPGLGLRLIYFSYDVKMKEKGDIPEGYSVSREKKERFSLILESASTNQTSMYLCASTDPQISEAFFGQGTRLTVV.

This rearrangement joins TRBV27 to TRBJ1-6, with D maybe TRBD1 (5 bases). Germline assignment: CDR1 MNHEY and CDR2 SMNVEV (reference sequence). Between the trimmed V and J ends, which lost 4 bases and 9 bases, there was a span of 10 bases. The CDR3 length is 13 residues. CDR3 protein: CASSSQGGSPLHF. CDR3 bases: TGTGCCAGCAGTTCCCAGGGTGGTTCACCCCTCCACTTT.

CDR3 nucleotides: TGTGCCTGGAGTAGAGGGGCTAGCGGGGCCCGGGACAATGAGCAGTTCTTC. It specifies CAWSRGASGARDNEQFF. The chain combines TRBV30 with TRBJ2-1, with 9 bases that match TRBD2. V was clipped by 2 bases and J by 5 bases; unmatched bases: 13. Germline loops: CDR1 GTSNPN, CDR2 SVGIG (reference sequence). This CDR3 comprises 17 residues.

The rearrangement joins TRBV3-1 (or the pseudogene TRBV3-2) to TRBJ1-1, with D uncertain. Trimming removed 0 bases from V and 3 bases from J, with 5 bases in between. CDR3 size: 13 residues. Per the germline V gene, CDR1 is LGHDT and CDR2 is YNNKEL (reference sequence). This chain's CDR3 is CASSQDRDTEAFF. The DNA of the CDR3 is TGTGCCAGCAGCCAAGACCGGGACACTGAAGCTTTCTTT.

This chain uses TRBV3-1 (or the pseudogene TRBV3-2) with TRBJ2-6; D gene ambiguous. Trimming removed 6 bases at V and 0 bases at J, with 9 bases between. CDR3 length: 15 residues. Germline V lookup: CDR1 LGHDT, CDR2 YNNKEL (reference sequence). The DNA for the CDR3 is TGTGCCAGCAGACTCGCTAGCTCTGGGGCCAACGTCCTGACTTTC. It translates to CASRLASSGANVLTF.

The DNA of the CDR3 is TGTGCCAGCAGCCAAGATCTCGGCAGGGGGGCGGCTGGGGCCAACGTCCTGACTTTC. This translates into CASSQDLGRGAAGANVLTF. V gene TRBV3-1 (or the pseudogene TRBV3-2) combines with J gene TRBJ2-6; possibly TRBD1 for D (7 bases). V lost 0 bases, J lost 2 bases, and 17 bases lay in between. This CDR3 region has 19 residues. CDR1 is LGHDT, CDR2 YNNKEL, per germline (reference sequence).

The gene calls are TRBV4-3 and TRBJ1-5; D is ambiguous. Germline CDR1 LGHNA, CDR2 YSLEER. CDR3 length: 13 residues. Deletions cut 4 bases from V and 4 bases from J, with 8 bases between. The CDR3 coding sequence is TGCGCCAGCAGCCGCGGTTGGAATCAGCCCCAGCATTTT. It yields the protein CASSRGWNQPQHF.

As DNA, the CDR3 is TGTGCCAGCAGCTCTGGTGGAACAGGGGTGGGTGAGCAGTTCTTC. This codes for CASSSGGTGVGEQFF. This chain links TRBV11-3 with TRBJ2-1, with 7 bases lining up with TRBD1. The ends lost 4 bases at V and 9 bases at J; junction bases unmatched: 12. The CDR3 is 15 residues long. CDR1 is SGHNT and CDR2 is YENEEA in the germline V gene.

J is TRBJ2-7 and V is TRBV18; 11 bases are a match to TRBD1. J gave up 6 bases and V 6 bases, and 7 bases lay outside the gene matches. In germline, CDR1 is KGHSH, CDR2 LQKENI. The CDR3 runs to 14 residues. CDR3 coding DNA: TGTGCCAGCTCTACCGGACAGGGGGCCTCCGAGCAGTACTTC. Its translation: CASSTGQGASEQYF.

This clone was seen only once. The rearrangement joins TRBV5-1 to TRBJ2-5; no firm D call. This CDR3 comprises 15 residues. V shed 0 bases and J shed 5 bases, with 14 bases lying between them. Germline loops: CDR1 SGHRS, CDR2 YFSETQ. The CDR3 DNA reads TGCGCCAGCAGCTTGGGCACTCGCGGCGATGAGACCCAGTACTTC. Protein product: CASSLGTRGDETQYF.

Here the CDR3 reads CAIARTSGGPTDTQYF. The CDR3 nucleotides are TGTGCCATCGCCCGGACTAGCGGGGGCCCCACAGATACGCAGTATTTT. The V and J genes are TRBV24-1 and TRBJ2-3; 13 nucleotides line up with TRBD2. This CDR3 contains 16 residues. Trimming took 11 bases from V and 2 from J; bases not matched to a gene: 9. Germline V gives CDR1 KGHDR, CDR2 SFDVKD.

The chain carries TRBV5-6 and TRBJ2-5; D is ambiguous. Trimming pared 1 base from V and 5 bases from J, leaving 9 bases between. CDR1 and CDR2 (germline): SGHDT, YYEEEE. This CDR3 spans 13 amino acids. Written as DNA, the CDR3 is TGTGCCAGCAGCTTGAGAGGTTCGGAGACCCAGTACTTC. Protein sequence: CASSLRGSETQYF.

The chain is built from TRBV18 and TRBJ1-1; 8 bases are a match to TRBD1. Trimming removed 5 bases from V and 6 bases from J; junction bases left unmatched: 2. CDR1 and CDR2 (germline): KGHSH, LQKENI. The CDR3 covers 12 residues. CDR3 protein: CASSEQGAEAFF. The CDR3 DNA follows: TGTGCCAGCTCAGAACAGGGGGCTGAAGCTTTCTTT.

V and J are TRBV19 and TRBJ2-3, with 9 nucleotides matching TRBD2. Looked up from germline, CDR1 is LNHDA and CDR2 is SQIVND (reference sequence). V gave up 4 bases and J gave up 1 base; unmatched junction bases: 3. The CDR3 contains 15 residues. CDR3 DNA sequence: TGTGCCAGTAGTACCAGGACTAGCGGCACAGATACGCAGTATTTT. Translation gives CASSTRTSGTDTQYF.

This clone was recorded a few times. The CDR3 DNA reads TGTGCCAGCAGCCCAATGAAGGACAGGGGAGGCTACACCTTC. Its translation is CASSPMKDRGGYTF. The chain is built from TRBV5-5 and TRBJ1-2, with 9 bases lining up with TRBD1. Germline V gene lookup returns CDR1 SGHKS and CDR2 YYEKEE (reference sequence). This CDR3 has 14 residues. The V and J ends lost 4 bases and 8 bases, in that order; junction bases with no gene match: 9.

V and J are TRBV27 and TRBJ2-7; TRBD1 matches at 8 bases. J lost 4 bases, V lost 4 bases, and 6 bases had no gene match. The CDR3 has 14 residues. The V gene's germline CDR1 is MNHEY and CDR2 SMNVEV (reference sequence). CDR3 in amino acids: CASSSWTGSYEQYF. The CDR3 coding sequence is TGTGCCAGCAGTTCGTGGACAGGGTCTTACGAGCAGTACTTC.

The chain recombines TRBV24-1 with TRBJ2-1, with D maybe TRBD2 (6 bases). CDR1 is KGHDR and CDR2 is SFDVKD in the germline V gene. The CDR3 has 15 residues. The germline V and J ends were trimmed by 9 bases and 0 bases, with 14 bases remaining between them. The CDR3 is CATDGGTRSYNEQFF. In DNA, the CDR3 is TGTGCCACCGACGGGGGAACCCGCTCCTACAATGAGCAGTTCTTC.

The chain links TRBV19 to TRBJ2-5; D perhaps matches TRBD1 (6 bases). The CDR3 is 15 amino acids. Germline CDR1 is LNHDA and CDR2 is SQIVND (reference sequence). Trimming cost V 1 base and J 5 bases, with 14 bases left between them. For the CDR3, the DNA is TGTGCCAGTAGTATAGGGGGGCAGGTGGTGGAGACCCAGTACTTC. This gives the protein CASSIGGQVVETQYF.

The CDR3 here is CASSYQSGSTDTQYF. DNA of the CDR3: TGTGCCAGCAGTTACCAAAGCGGGAGTACAGATACGCAGTATTTT. The J gene is TRBJ2-3, the V gene TRBV6-5; 8 bases agree with TRBD2. This CDR3 has 15 amino acids. The V and J ends lost 2 bases and 3 bases, in that order; junction bases with no gene match: 4. CDR1 is MNHEY and CDR2 is SVGAGI in the germline V gene.